The source of this T cell receptor beta chain is a study of cytomegalovirus exposure and HLA in healthy donors. Overall study findings and caveats: Upon later analysis, HLA-associated TCR beta chains proved more clonally expanded than other, equally common chains.

On this clone itself: What it binds is not known.

Primers included in the PCR were 60 Vbeta and 13 Jbeta primers. Sequenced by immunoSEQ multiplex PCR; TCRdb stores in-frame clones only, minus some. This sample lists roughly 120,000 clones; its ten largest clones have 3.7%. The CDR3 totals 14 residues. Per germline, CDR1 MNHEY and CDR2 SVGAGI. With 6 bases clipped from V and 5 bases from J, the junction kept 9 bases outside the gene matches. This receptor was identified in a man aged 25 to 40 in good health and CMV-seronegative. V and J are TRBV6-5 and TRBJ2-5, with 7 positions matching TRBD1. The sequencing input was PBMCs. CDR3 region: CASSRDSYRETQYF. The CDR3 bases are TGTGCCAGCAGCCGGGACAGCTATCGGGAGACCCAGTACTTC.